This T cell receptor (beta chain) emerged from a study of identical twins. This clonotype appeared a few times. Germline CDR1 is KGHDR and CDR2 is SFDVKD. Trimming shortened V by 9 bases and J by 7 bases, and 18 bases separated the two germline ends. This CDR3 is built from 14 residues. MiXCR, run by TCRdb on the 5' RACE reads, gives a single entry per CDR3 protein. The sample holds roughly 1,500,000 distinct CDR3 sequences, about 32% seen once. The sequence was collected from a newborn girl in good health. This chain joins TRBV24-1 and TRBJ2-1, with D perhaps matching TRBD1 or TRBD2 (5 bases each). Material: cord blood. The CDR3 is CATSGTPRSNEQFF. CDR3 nucleotide sequence: TGTGCCACCTCCGGGACCCCAAGGAGTAATGAGCAGTTCTTC.